This T cell receptor (beta chain) was identified during a study of blood T cell repertoires in COVID-19. Study-level background: Samples taken during acute and convalescent COVID-19 were collected in the United States, Italy and Spain. PBMCs, B-cell-depleted T cells, or T cells provided the cDNA or gDNA that made up the material.

Original processing methods: Counts of nucleated cells, estimated from reference gene primer amplification, were obtained. Here immunoSEQ multiplex PCR was the method, and the copy in TCRdb shows in-frame clones only, minus some. Clone size and the V and J calls come from that table; the DNA yielded D and trimming. The repertoire holds around 100,000 clones, with around 87% as singletons. V lost 7 bases, J lost 2 bases, and 15 bases lay in between. The CDR3 extends over 14 amino acids. Germline V lookup: CDR1 MNHEY, CDR2 SVGAGI. This sequence originates from a woman younger than 45 with acute or convalescent COVID-19. The gene calls are TRBV6-5 and TRBJ2-7, with D possibly matching TRBD2 (6 bases). Input material: peripheral blood. The CDR3 DNA sequence: TGTGCCAGCATGGGAAGGGACTGGGCCTACGAGCAGTACTTC. This gives the protein CASMGRDWAYEQYF.